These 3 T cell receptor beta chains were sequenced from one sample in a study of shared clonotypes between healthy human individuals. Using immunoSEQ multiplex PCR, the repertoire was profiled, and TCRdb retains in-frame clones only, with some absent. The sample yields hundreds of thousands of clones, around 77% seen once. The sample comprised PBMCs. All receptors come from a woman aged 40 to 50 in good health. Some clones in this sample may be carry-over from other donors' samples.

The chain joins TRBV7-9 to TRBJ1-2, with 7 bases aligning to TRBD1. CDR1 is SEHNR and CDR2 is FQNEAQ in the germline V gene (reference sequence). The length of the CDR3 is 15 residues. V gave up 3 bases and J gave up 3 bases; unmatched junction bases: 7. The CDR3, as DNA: TGTGCCAGCAGCTTGGACCGGACAGGAGACTATGGCTACACCTTC. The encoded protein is CASSLDRTGDYGYTF.

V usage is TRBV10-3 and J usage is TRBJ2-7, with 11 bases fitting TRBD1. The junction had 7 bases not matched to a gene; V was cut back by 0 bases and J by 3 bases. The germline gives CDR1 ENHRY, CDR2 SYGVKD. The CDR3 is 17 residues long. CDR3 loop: CAISESGGQGANYEQYF. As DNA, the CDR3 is TGTGCCATCAGTGAGTCCGGAGGACAGGGGGCGAACTACGAGCAGTACTTC.

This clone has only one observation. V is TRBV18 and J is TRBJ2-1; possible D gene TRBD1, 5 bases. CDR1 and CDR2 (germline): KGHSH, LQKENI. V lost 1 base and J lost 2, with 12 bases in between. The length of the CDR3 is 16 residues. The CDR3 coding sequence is TGTGCCAGCTCACCACGACAGATGGTCCCCTACAATGAGCAGTTCTTC. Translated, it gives CASSPRQMVPYNEQFF.